This is a list of T cell receptor beta chains from one sample in a study of vaccination and CD4 T cells after COVID-19. TCRdb called the PCR reads again in MiXCR, with one record for every CDR3 protein. Of roughly 7,900 distinct CDR3 sequences listed, 35% to 40% are singletons. Antigens for these TCRs are unknown. Sequenced input: CD4+ T cells from blood, cultured in vitro. These receptors were obtained from a human donor in good health. Each CDR3 is given with its conserved first and last residue. D genes are given only for firm matches. Rows give clone size only sometimes, using once, few, many, or a class for an expanded clone.

clone_size,j_call,v_call,d_call,cdr3_nt,cdr3_aa
few,TRBJ1-5,TRBV20-1,NA,TGCAGTGCTAGGTCAGGGGATAGCAATCAGCCCCAGCATTTT,CSARSGDSNQPQHF
NA,TRBJ1-2,TRBV5-1,NA,TGCGCCAGCAGCTCCCAGGAAATATCCCACTATGGCTACACCTTC,CASSSQEISHYGYTF
few,TRBJ2-5,TRBV30,NA,TGTGCCTGGAGTGGGTCCGGGACCCAGTACTTC,CAWSGSGTQYF
few,TRBJ1-5,TRBV6-1,NA,TGTGCCAGCCGGGGGAGGGCGAGGAGCAATCAGCCCCAGCATTTT,CASRGRARSNQPQHF
NA,TRBJ2-3,TRBV7-2,TRBD2,TGTGCCAGCAGCGCCGGGACTAGCGGGGGCCTCACAGATACGCAGTATTTT,CASSAGTSGGLTDTQYF
few,TRBJ1-2,TRBV20-1,NA,TGCAGTGCGCAAGCCTATGGCTACACCTTC,CSAQAYGYTF
NA,TRBJ2-1,TRBV27,NA,TGTGCCAGCACCCGGGACAGTGGGAGGAATGAGCAGTTCTTC,CASTRDSGRNEQFF
few,TRBJ1-5,TRBV6-5,NA,TGTGCCAGCAGTTACGCCGATCAGCCCCAGCATTTT,CASSYADQPQHF
NA,TRBJ2-3,TRBV10-1,TRBD2,TGCGCCAGCAGCCCGAGAAGCCTAGCGGGGAGCACAGATACGCAGTATTTT,CASSPRSLAGSTDTQYF
few,TRBJ1-1,TRBV9,NA,TGTGCCAGCAGCGTAGCTCCGGACACTGAAGCTTTCTTT,CASSVAPDTEAFF
few,TRBJ1-1,TRBV6-5,TRBD1,TGTGCCAGCAGTTACACTCCGGGACAGGGGGCTGAAGCTTTCTTT,CASSYTPGQGAEAFF
NA,TRBJ2-7,TRBV25-1,TRBD1,TGTGCCAGCAGTGCCCACGGACAGGGAACCTACGAGCAGTACTTC,CASSAHGQGTYEQYF